The clone carrying this T cell receptor beta chain was found once. Antigen: not known. The time point here: 266 days after commencement of treatment, after nivolumab therapy. The treatment is: AdE1-LMPpoly-expanded autologous EBV-specific T-cell therapy followed by anti-PD-1 nivolumab. The data were obtained in a study of EBV T-cell therapy then PD-1 blockade in nasopharyngeal carcinoma. Germline V gene lookup returns CDR1 SGHNT and CDR2 YYREEE (reference sequence). V was clipped by 1 base and J by 0 bases, with 8 bases between them. This CDR3 is 14 amino acids long. Measured with immunoSEQ multiplex PCR; TCRdb has only the in-frame clones, and not every one. The table shows 20,000 to 25,000 clones, with 80% to 90% occurring only once.

This TCR was sampled from a man aged 35 to 55 with nasopharyngeal carcinoma. Sequencing used CD8+ T cells from blood, obtained at day 266 from a patient whose treatment included autologous EBV-specific T cells and nivolumab. The chain links TRBV5-4 to TRBJ2-7; no clear D gene. CDR3 region: CASSLYRSSYEQYF. The CDR3 nucleotides are TGTGCCAGCAGCTTGTATCGGAGCTCCTACGAGCAGTACTTC.